A single sample gave rise to the 32 T cell receptor beta chains below, sequenced in a study of cytomegalovirus exposure and HLA in healthy donors. Primers: 60 Vbeta forward and 13 Jbeta reverse. TCRdb's copy holds only in-frame clones and misses some; the assay was immunoSEQ multiplex PCR. The sample includes under 150,000 clones, around 80% of them seen just once. Sample: PBMCs. These receptors were taken from a middle-aged woman in good health and CMV-seronegative.

V is TRBV6-5 and J is TRBJ1-6; D is uncertain. Trimming took 7 bases from V and 5 from J, leaving 15 bases between them. CDR1 and CDR2 (germline): MNHEY, SVGAGI. There are 15 residues in the CDR3. CDR3 sequence: CASKRRGTDNSPLHF. CDR3 nucleotides: TGTGCCAGCAAACGGAGAGGTACGGATAATTCACCCCTCCACTTT.

V and J are TRBV29-1 and TRBJ2-1; D is perhaps TRBD2 (6 bases). CDR3 length equals 14 residues. V gave up 2 bases and J gave up 6 bases, with 14 bases separating them. The germline V gene has CDR1 SQVTM and CDR2 ANQGSEA. The DNA for the CDR3 is TGCAGCGTTGAACGCGGCGTGGGGGGCAATGAGCAGTTCTTC. This codes for CSVERGVGGNEQFF.

This sequence joins TRBV9 and TRBJ1-1; 11 bases line up with TRBD1. The CDR3 loop spans 15 amino acids. Germline assignment: CDR1 SGDLS and CDR2 YYNGEE. The V segment lost 0 bases and the J segment 10 bases; nucleotides outside the gene matches: 8. CDR3 in amino acids: CASSVGTGGSFVAFF. CDR3 coding DNA: TGTGCCAGCAGCGTAGGGACAGGGGGCTCTTTTGTAGCTTTCTTT.

The chain joins TRBV6-6 to TRBJ2-7, with TRBD2 matching over 7 bases. CDR1 is MNHNY and CDR2 is SVGAGI in the germline V gene (reference sequence). J gave up 1 base and V 5 bases, and 5 bases lay outside the gene matches. This CDR3 region has 14 residues. CDR3 sequence reads: CASSETRGSYEQYF. The CDR3, as DNA: TGTGCCAGCAGTGAGACGCGGGGGTCCTACGAGCAGTACTTC.

This clone was counted between two and nine times. V is TRBV6-5 and J is TRBJ2-7; a weak D match, TRBD1 (6 bases). V was shortened by 2 bases and J by 3 bases, with 14 bases between the two germline ends. Germline V CDR1 and CDR2: MNHEY, SVGAGI. This CDR3 is 15 amino acids long. The CDR3 reads CASSYQPGQGYEQYF. CDR3 nucleotide sequence: TGTGCCAGCAGTTACCAACCGGGACAAGGCTACGAGCAGTACTTC.

This chain joins TRBV19 and TRBJ2-1; 7 positions agree with TRBD1. This CDR3 is built from 14 residues. V lost 5 bases and J lost 5; bases outside the gene matches: 6. Germline V gene lookup returns CDR1 LNHDA and CDR2 SQIVND (reference sequence). CDR3 sequence reads: CASSWETGDNEQFF. CDR3 in DNA: TGTGCCAGTAGTTGGGAAACAGGGGACAATGAGCAGTTCTTC.

The genes are TRBV6-1 and TRBJ2-7; possibly TRBD1 for D (5 bases). CDR3 length: 16 amino acids. Germline V gene lookup returns CDR1 MNHNS and CDR2 SASEGT. V lost 4 bases, J lost 1 base, and 17 bases lay in between. CDR3 residues: CASSGSPYTGSYEQYF. DNA of the CDR3: TGTGCCAGCAGTGGAAGCCCTTACACAGGTTCCTACGAGCAGTACTTC.

The genes are TRBV7-9 and TRBJ2-1; TRBD2 aligns across 7 bases. Germline CDR1 reads SEHNR; CDR2 reads FQNEAQ (reference sequence). This CDR3 is 19 amino acids long. V was pared by 0 bases and J by 4 bases, with 15 bases of the junction left unmatched. The CDR3 here is CASSLALGRGTLLYNEQFF. The CDR3 DNA sequence: TGTGCCAGCAGCTTAGCGCTCGGGCGGGGGACCCTACTTTACAATGAGCAGTTCTTC.

J is TRBJ1-3 and V is TRBV6-5, with D possibly being TRBD1 (5 bases). Germline CDR1 and CDR2: MNHEY and SVGAGI. This CDR3 has 15 residues. Trimming removed 0 bases from V and 2 bases from J, with 8 bases in between. In DNA form, the CDR3 reads TGTGCCAGCAGTTACTCGTGGGGGGCTGGAAACACCATATATTTT. Amino acid sequence: CASSYSWGAGNTIYF.

This clone showed up just a few times. The rearrangement links TRBV27 to TRBJ1-1, with a possible D match to TRBD1 (6 bases). This CDR3 comprises 12 residues. The V end was cut by 8 bases, the J end by 4 bases, with 11 bases between. Germline V gene lookup returns CDR1 MNHEY and CDR2 SMNVEV (reference sequence). The CDR3 nucleotides read TGTGCCAGCTGGACAGTAGGCACTGAAGCTTTCTTT. It is translated as CASWTVGTEAFF.

The chain employs TRBV18 and TRBJ2-5; possibly TRBD2 for D (6 bases). Germline values: CDR1 KGHSH, CDR2 LQKENI. Deletions cut 8 bases from V and 0 bases from J, with 10 bases between. This CDR3 is 13 amino acids long. The CDR3 DNA reads as TGTGCCAGCGTCGGGAGTTACCAAGAGACCCAGTACTTC. Encoded protein: CASVGSYQETQYF.

The V call is TRBV29-1, the J call TRBJ1-3; a weak D match, TRBD1 (6 bases). The length of the CDR3 is 17 residues. V lost 4 bases, J lost 0 bases, and 19 bases lay in between. Germline CDR1 is SQVTM and CDR2 is ANQGSEA. This chain's CDR3 is CSVALTGDSRSGNTIYF. The CDR3 coding sequence is TGCAGCGTTGCCCTGACAGGCGATTCGCGCTCTGGAAACACCATATATTTT. Combining the CDR3 with reference TRBV29-1 and TRBJ1-3 gives the whole variable domain SAVISQKPSRDICQRGTSLTIQCQVDSQVTMMFWYRQQPGQSLTLIATANQGSEATYESGFVIDKFPISRPNLTFSTLTVSNMSPEDSSIYLCSVALTGDSRSGNTIYFGEGSWLTVV.

In nucleotides, the CDR3 is TGTGCCTGCAAGACAGGGTCGGACGAAAAACTGTTTTTT. This translates into CACKTGSDEKLFF. This rearrangement joins TRBV19 to TRBJ1-4, with TRBD1 matching over 7 bases. This CDR3 region has 13 residues. V shed 11 bases, J shed 8 bases, and the junction held 11 bases outside the gene matches. Germline V lookup: CDR1 LNHDA, CDR2 SQIVND (reference sequence). Complete variable domain (other parts from reference TRBV19 and TRBJ1-4): DGGITQSPKYLFRKEGQNVTLSCEQNLNHDAMYWYRQDPGQGLRLIYYSQIVNDFQKGDIAEGYSVSREKKESFPLTVTSAQKNPTAFYLCACKTGSDEKLFFGSGTQLSVL.

V usage is TRBV27 and J usage is TRBJ2-1; TRBD2 might be the D (6 bases). Trimming cost V 0 bases and J 7 bases, with 19 bases left between them. This CDR3 contains 17 residues. Per the germline V gene, CDR1 is MNHEY and CDR2 is SMNVEV (reference sequence). This CDR3 is CASSLSTLRLVWNEQFF. In nucleotides, the CDR3 is TGTGCCAGCAGTTTATCGACACTCAGACTAGTATGGAATGAGCAGTTCTTC.

The chain employs TRBV10-3 and TRBJ1-1, with D maybe TRBD1 (5 bases). The germline V gene has CDR1 ENHRY and CDR2 SYGVKD. V dropped 3 bases and J dropped 10 bases, with 21 bases sitting between them. The CDR3 totals 15 residues. Written as DNA, the CDR3 is TGTGCCATCAGTGAACTTACTCGGGGGTCCCAAGGAGCTTTCTTT. Residues: CAISELTRGSQGAFF.

The V and J genes are TRBV6-6 and TRBJ2-3, with 10 positions matching TRBD1. The V gene end was trimmed by 4 bases and the J gene end by 5 bases; junction bases not matched to a gene: 6. Per germline, CDR1 MNHNY and CDR2 SVGAGI (reference sequence). CDR3 length: 15 amino acids. CDR3 sequence (DNA): TGTGCCAGCAGTTTCGGGACAGGGGAGGGAGATACGCAGTATTTT. This sequence encodes CASSFGTGEGDTQYF.

This clone was counted once. The chain combines TRBV19 with TRBJ1-5, with 10 positions matching TRBD1. Germline trimming cut 3 bases from V and 7 bases from J; bases unmatched to any gene: 6. This CDR3 is built from 15 residues. Germline V CDR1 and CDR2: LNHDA, SQIVND (reference sequence). CDR3 region: CASSIDGTGEQPQHF. The CDR3 coding sequence is TGTGCCAGTAGTATCGATGGGACAGGGGAACAGCCCCAGCATTTT.

The V call is TRBV9, the J call TRBJ2-2; D remains unclear. In germline, CDR1 is SGDLS, CDR2 YYNGEE. The V gene lost 3 bases and the J gene lost 3 bases, with 6 bases spanning the gap. The CDR3 is made up of 13 amino acids. Here the CDR3 reads CASSAYDTGELFF. DNA for the CDR3: TGTGCCAGCAGCGCCTACGACACCGGGGAGCTGTTTTTT.

This chain connects TRBV2 to TRBJ2-1, with 12 nucleotides matching TRBD2. CDR3 length equals 15 residues. Germline trimming cut 7 bases from V and 6 bases from J; bases unmatched to any gene: 7. CDR1 and CDR2 from the germline V gene are SNHLY and FYNNEI. This CDR3 is CASTYLAGGGNEQFF. The CDR3 region has the DNA TGTGCCAGCACTTACCTAGCGGGAGGGGGCAATGAGCAGTTCTTC.

The genes are TRBV6-1 and TRBJ1-4; D not resolved. Germline CDR1 MNHNS, CDR2 SASEGT. The CDR3 contains 14 residues. V shed 6 bases and J shed 7 bases, with 15 bases lying between them. The CDR3 nucleotides read TGTGCCAGCAGGGTGAATCTCTCAGGTGAAAAACTGTTTTTT. Amino acids: CASRVNLSGEKLFF.

The V call is TRBV6-5, the J call TRBJ2-3; TRBD2 matches at 9 bases. Germline-derived CDR1 and CDR2 are MNHEY and SVGAGI. The V and J ends lost 0 bases and 6 bases, in that order; junction bases with no gene match: 7. The CDR3 is 16 residues long. The CDR3 protein is CASSYSRLAGYDTQYF. CDR3 bases: TGTGCCAGCAGTTACTCGAGGCTAGCGGGATACGATACGCAGTATTTT.

V gene TRBV9 combines with J gene TRBJ2-5; 8 nucleotides agree with TRBD1. This CDR3 comprises 15 residues. Germline-derived CDR1 and CDR2 are SGDLS and YYNGEE. V lost 3 bases, J lost 3 bases, and 7 bases stayed unmatched. The chain's CDR3 is CASSALQGVEETQYF. DNA for the CDR3: TGTGCCAGCAGCGCCCTACAGGGGGTGGAAGAGACCCAGTACTTC.

The V and J genes are TRBV4-3 and TRBJ1-4; D uncertain. V was trimmed by 4 bases and J by 8 bases, leaving 26 bases between them. The CDR3 contains 18 residues. CDR1 LGHNA and CDR2 YSLEER come from the germline V gene. The CDR3 spells CASSPKTDGEPSKEKLFF. The CDR3 DNA is TGCGCCAGCAGCCCGAAGACGGATGGGGAGCCCTCCAAGGAAAAACTGTTTTTT.

This clone came up once. The CDR3 sequence is CASSLEYSSTNEQFF. Here the CDR3 DNA reads TGTGCCAGCAGCTTAGAATACTCTTCCACCAATGAGCAGTTCTTC. This sequence joins TRBV7-6 and TRBJ2-1; no reliable D call. The CDR3 has 15 amino acids. Trimming took 1 base from V and 6 from J, leaving 13 bases between them. Germline assignment: CDR1 SGHVS and CDR2 FNYEAQ.

The gene calls are TRBV27 and TRBJ1-2; maybe TRBD1 (6 bases). Germline V gene data show CDR1 as MNHEY and CDR2 as SMNVEV (reference sequence). The CDR3 covers 17 residues. V was clipped by 3 bases and J by 5 bases, with 22 bases between them. CDR3 coding DNA: TGTGCCAGCAGTTTGACCCACAGGGCCCGCTCCCTTTATGGCTACACCTTC. Protein sequence: CASSLTHRARSLYGYTF.

The CDR3 DNA sequence: TGTGCCAGCAGCACTTGGGACAGTCGATTGAGAGCTTTCTTT. Translated, it gives CASSTWDSRLRAFF. The chain employs TRBV6-5 and TRBJ1-1, with 7 bases identical to TRBD1. The CDR3 covers 14 residues. Trimming cost V 6 bases and J 10 bases; bases outside gene matches: 14. Germline V lookup: CDR1 MNHEY, CDR2 SVGAGI.

This clone is a singleton in its sample. The rearrangement joins TRBV6-1 to TRBJ2-3; 9 bases map to TRBD1. Germline trimming cut 2 bases from V and 0 bases from J; bases unmatched to any gene: 3. Germline V CDR1 and CDR2: MNHNS, SASEGT. This CDR3 spans 16 amino acids. The CDR3 reads CASSEHRGPSTDTQYF. The CDR3 nucleotides are TGTGCCAGCAGTGAACACAGGGGGCCCAGCACAGATACGCAGTATTTT.

The CDR3 is CASRVGGSGANVLTF. CDR3 DNA sequence: TGTGCCAGCAGGGTGGGAGGGTCCGGGGCCAACGTCCTGACTTTC. This chain uses TRBV28 with TRBJ2-6; the match to TRBD2 covers 7 bases. Germline loops: CDR1 MDHEN, CDR2 SYDVKM. V trimming: 6 bases; J trimming: 4 bases; junction bases outside the gene matches: 6. CDR3 size: 15 residues.

The CDR3 protein is CASSPDRIHNSPLHF. The CDR3 coding sequence is TGTGCCAGCTCACCGGACAGGATTCATAATTCACCCCTCCACTTT. The chain joins TRBV18 to TRBJ1-6; TRBD1 matches 7 bases. V lost 3 bases to trimming and J lost 5 bases; unmatched junction nucleotides: 4. This CDR3 comprises 15 residues. Germline-derived CDR1 and CDR2 are KGHSH and LQKENI.

The chain uses TRBV18 and TRBJ2-7; 7 bases line up with TRBD2. Trimming took 0 bases from V and 5 from J; bases not matched to a gene: 7. The CDR3 is made up of 15 amino acids. Germline lookup yields CDR1 KGHSH and CDR2 LQKENI. This CDR3 is CASSPPSGAFDEQYF. CDR3 coding DNA: TGTGCCAGCTCACCACCGAGCGGGGCTTTCGACGAGCAGTACTTC.

This clone was detected only once. V and J are TRBV6-5 and TRBJ1-5, with no clear D. Per the germline V gene, CDR1 is MNHEY and CDR2 is SVGAGI. CDR3 length equals 13 residues. The V end was cut by 8 bases, the J end by 7 bases, with 15 bases between. For the CDR3, the DNA is TGTGCCAGCGGAGGAAGGGAGGGCCAGCCCCAGCATTTT. Its translation is CASGGREGQPQHF.

The chain recombines TRBV5-1 with TRBJ2-3, with 13 positions matching TRBD2. This CDR3 is built from 17 residues. Germline V gene sequence: CDR1 SGHRS, CDR2 YFSETQ. With V trimmed by 4 bases and J by 5 bases, 10 bases remained unmatched. The CDR3 DNA sequence: TGCGCCAGCAGCCTATACGGGACTAGCGGGGTCCTAGATACGCAGTATTTT. This codes for CASSLYGTSGVLDTQYF.